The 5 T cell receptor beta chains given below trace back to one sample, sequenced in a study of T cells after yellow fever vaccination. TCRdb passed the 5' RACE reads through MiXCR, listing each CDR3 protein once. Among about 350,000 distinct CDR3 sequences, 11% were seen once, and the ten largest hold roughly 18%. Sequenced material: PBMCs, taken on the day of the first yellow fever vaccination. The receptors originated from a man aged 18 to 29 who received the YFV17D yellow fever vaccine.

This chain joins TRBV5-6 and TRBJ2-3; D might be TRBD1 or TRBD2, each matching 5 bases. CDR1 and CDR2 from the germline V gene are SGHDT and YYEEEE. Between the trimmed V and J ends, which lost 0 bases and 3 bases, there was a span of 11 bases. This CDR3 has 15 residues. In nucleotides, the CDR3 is TGTGCCAGCAGCTTGGGGGACCTCTGGACAGATACGCAGTATTTT. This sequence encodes CASSLGDLWTDTQYF.

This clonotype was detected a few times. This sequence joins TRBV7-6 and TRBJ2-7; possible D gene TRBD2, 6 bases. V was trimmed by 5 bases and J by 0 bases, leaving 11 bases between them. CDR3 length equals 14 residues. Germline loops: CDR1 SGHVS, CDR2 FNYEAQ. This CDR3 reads CASSHGGGSYEQYF. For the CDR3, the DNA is TGTGCCAGCAGCCACGGGGGAGGCTCCTACGAGCAGTACTTC.

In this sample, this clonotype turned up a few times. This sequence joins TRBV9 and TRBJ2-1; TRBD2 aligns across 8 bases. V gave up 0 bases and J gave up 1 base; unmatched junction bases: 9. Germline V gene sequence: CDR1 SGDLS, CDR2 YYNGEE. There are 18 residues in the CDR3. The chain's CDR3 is CASSVGLGSGGSYNEQFF. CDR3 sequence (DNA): TGTGCCAGCAGCGTAGGCCTGGGGAGCGGGGGATCCTACAATGAGCAGTTCTTC.

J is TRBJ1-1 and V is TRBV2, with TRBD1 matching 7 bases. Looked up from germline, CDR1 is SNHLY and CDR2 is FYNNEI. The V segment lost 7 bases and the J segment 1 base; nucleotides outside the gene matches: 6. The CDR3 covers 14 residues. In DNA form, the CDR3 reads TGTGCCAGCACCCGGCAGGGGGGGAACACTGAAGCTTTCTTT. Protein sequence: CASTRQGGNTEAFF.

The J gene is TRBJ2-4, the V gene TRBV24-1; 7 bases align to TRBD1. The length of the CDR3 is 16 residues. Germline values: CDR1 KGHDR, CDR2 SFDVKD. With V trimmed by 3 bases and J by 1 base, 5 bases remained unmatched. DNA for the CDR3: TGTGCCACCAGTGATGGTACAGGGGTGGCCAAAAACATTCAGTACTTC. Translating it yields CATSDGTGVAKNIQYF.